A single sample is the source of the 4 T cell receptor beta chains below, sequenced in a study of tumor and adjacent non-tumor tissue in lung cancer. Three rounds of nested PCR, following a modified ARM-PCR protocol, produced the TCRbeta library. One entry per CDR3 protein results from TCRdb running MiXCR on the multiplex PCR reads. Found here are 35,000 to 50,000 distinct CDR3 sequences, approximately 61% of them singletons; the top ten hold around 45%. The template was RNA from unsorted bulk tissue. This non-tumor lung sample came from over 3 cm beyond the tumor edge. The sequenced sample was distant non-tumor lung tissue. The origin of the receptors is a man in his forties or fifties with non-small cell lung cancer.

About this clonotype: The junction shows a germline mismatch at one end, possibly a read error. The rearrangement links TRBV18 to TRBJ2-5, with no clear D. This CDR3 spans 12 amino acids. In germline, CDR1 is KGHSH, CDR2 LQKENI. CDR3 in amino acids: CASSPERETQYF. The CDR3, as DNA: TGTGCCAGCTCACCCGAGCGAGAGACTCAGTACTTC.

In its sample, this clonotype is medium-sized (0.01 to 0.1%). The chain is built from TRBV28 and TRBJ1-4, with D hard to call. The ends were cut back, 8 bases at V and 4 bases at J, with 11 bases in the middle. This CDR3 has 13 amino acids. Germline V gene lookup returns CDR1 MDHEN and CDR2 SYDVKM. The CDR3 coding sequence is TGTGCCAGCGGGGAAGGGTTTAATGAAAAACTGTTTTTT. It codes for CASGEGFNEKLFF.

As regards this clonotype: This could be a read error, since a much larger clone is one nucleotide away. Likely a read error: the CDR3 ends without its conserved phenylalanine or tryptophan. V is TRBV6-2 or TRBV6-3 and J is TRBJ2-1; D might be TRBD2 (5 bases). Trimming shortened V by 7 bases and J by 7 bases, and 17 bases separated the two germline ends. Germline lookup yields CDR1 MNHEY and CDR2 SVGEGT. There are 14 residues in the CDR3. For the CDR3, the DNA is TGTGCCAGCACCCTAGCCAGAGGGCTAAATGAGCAGTTCTCC. This encodes CASTLARGLNEQFS.

This clonotype is labeled medium-sized. The V and J genes are TRBV11-3 and TRBJ2-1, with D unresolved. V was clipped by 5 bases and J by 8 bases, with 19 bases between them. CDR1 and CDR2 (germline): SGHNT, YENEEA. The CDR3 consists of 15 residues. The CDR3 DNA sequence: TGTGCCAGCAGCCTCGAAGGGCGGTCCCGCGATGAGCAGTTCTTC. It translates to CASSLEGRSRDEQFF.